A selection of T cell receptor beta chains follows, all from one sample in a study of blood T cell repertoires in COVID-19. Measured with immunoSEQ multiplex PCR; TCRdb has only the in-frame clones, and not every one. The table records 150,000 to 200,000 clones, around 76% of them present only once. The sample comprised PBMCs or T cells enriched from blood (not recorded which). All receptors derive from a woman aged 45 to 65 with acute COVID-19. The CDR3 runs from the conserved cysteine through the conserved F or W. Fields, in order: V gene, clone size, D gene, J gene, CDR3 DNA, CDR3 protein. A D gene is named only where the DNA matches it firmly. Clone size is shown for a subset of rows, as once, few, many or a class of expanded clone.

TRBV7-9,few,.,TRBJ1-6,TGTGCCAGCAGCTTAGATGGGACTCTGTATAATTCACCCCTCCACTTT,CASSLDGTLYNSPLHF
TRBV6-5,.,.,TRBJ1-2,TGTGCCAGCAGTTTGGCAGGGAGGGCCTACTATGGCTACACCTTC,CASSLAGRAYYGYTF
TRBV7-7,.,.,TRBJ2-5,TGTGCCAGCAGCTTAACCGGTAGAACTCAAGAGACCCAGTACTTC,CASSLTGRTQETQYF
TRBV3-1/TRBV3-2,.,.,TRBJ1-4,TGTGCCAGCAGCCAATCGTACAGGGAGAATGAAAAACTGTTTTTT,CASSQSYRENEKLFF
TRBV3-1/TRBV3-2,.,.,TRBJ1-2,TGTGCCAGCAGCCAAGATCGGGCAGGGCCCTTCTATGGCTACACCTTC,CASSQDRAGPFYGYTF
TRBV10-3,.,TRBD1,TRBJ1-1,TGTGCCACAAGGACAGGGTGGGGTAACACTGAAGCTTTCTTT,CATRTGWGNTEAFF
TRBV11-3,.,TRBD2,TRBJ2-2,TGTGCCAGCAGCTTAGATCTCCGGACTAGCGGGGGACCGAACACCGGGGAGCTGTTTTTT,CASSLDLRTSGGPNTGELFF
TRBV29-1,.,.,TRBJ2-2,TGCAGCGTTTTGTTAGAGTCCGGGGAGCTGTTTTTT,CSVLLESGELFF
TRBV4-1,once,.,TRBJ2-3,TGCGCCAGCAGCCAGGGCCCCCAAACAGATACGCAGTATTTT,CASSQGPQTDTQYF
TRBV19,.,.,TRBJ1-4,TGTGCCAGTAATGGTGTCGGGGTCACTAATGAAAAACTGTTTTTT,CASNGVGVTNEKLFF
TRBV7-2,few,TRBD2,TRBJ2-1,TGTGCCAGCGCCGAGGGACTAGCGGGGGCAAATGAGCAGTTCTTC,CASAEGLAGANEQFF
TRBV5-1,.,.,TRBJ1-3,TGCGCCAGCAGCTTGGGGACAGCCGGGGCGGGCACCATATATTTT,CASSLGTAGAGTIYF
TRBV12-3/TRBV12-4,.,.,TRBJ1-2,TGTGCCAGCCGACAGGATACCTATGGCTACACCTTC,CASRQDTYGYTF
TRBV30,.,.,TRBJ2-3,TGTGCCTGGAGTGAACAGGGACACCTCACAGATACGCAGTATTTT,CAWSEQGHLTDTQYF
TRBV5-1,.,TRBD1,TRBJ1-2,TGCGCCAGCAGCCCCGGGGACAGGGGAAGTGGCTACACCTTC,CASSPGDRGSGYTF
TRBV4-2,few,.,TRBJ1-5,TGTGCCAGCAGCCAAGGAGCGGGGCAGAGCAATCAGCCCCAGCATTTT,CASSQGAGQSNQPQHF
TRBV6-2/TRBV6-3,.,TRBD1,TRBJ1-3,TGTGCCAGCAGTTCCATGGGACAGGGGACCGGAAACACCATATATTTT,CASSSMGQGTGNTIYF
TRBV28,.,TRBD1,TRBJ2-1,TGTGCCAGCAGTACGCCGGGACAGGGCTACAATGAGCAGTTCTTC,CASSTPGQGYNEQFF
TRBV14,.,.,TRBJ2-5,TGTGCCAGCAGCCAACTTCGGGAGACCCAGTACTTC,CASSQLRETQYF
TRBV5-5,.,.,TRBJ1-2,TGTGCCAGCAGCGTAACAGGTACCGCAGACCTTTATGGCTACACCTTC,CASSVTGTADLYGYTF
TRBV28,.,.,TRBJ2-2,TGTGCCAGCACGCGAGGGGGTACCGGGGAGCTGTTTTTT,CASTRGGTGELFF
TRBV3-1/TRBV3-2,.,.,TRBJ2-3,TGTGCCAGCAGCCAACGCGCCTTTTTCACAGATACGCAGTATTTT,CASSQRAFFTDTQYF
TRBV11-2,.,TRBD1,TRBJ1-1,TGTGCCAGCAGCACCCGACAGGGGGCGGGCGGTGAAGCTTTCTTT,CASSTRQGAGGEAFF
TRBV2,.,.,TRBJ1-6,TGTGCCAGCAGTGAAGGGAGGAGGAATTCACCCCTCCACTTT,CASSEGRRNSPLHF
TRBV6-5,.,.,TRBJ2-2,TGTGCCAGCAGTCCTGACTTCCAGGGCACCGGGGAGCTGTTTTTT,CASSPDFQGTGELFF
TRBV28,.,TRBD1,TRBJ1-5,TGTGCCAGCAGTATCACAGGGGGCAATCAGCCCCAGCATTTT,CASSITGGNQPQHF
TRBV3-1/TRBV3-2,many,TRBD2,TRBJ2-2,TGTGCCAGCTCCCGGGGGGGCGGCACCGGGGAGCTGTTTTTT,CASSRGGGTGELFF
TRBV4-2,.,TRBD2,TRBJ2-2,TGTGCCAGCAGCCAAGAACCGGGGGAGGGAGCGAACACCGGGGAGCTGTTTTTT,CASSQEPGEGANTGELFF
TRBV5-1,once,.,TRBJ1-3,TGCGCCAGCAGCTACGACACTGGAAACACCATATATTTT,CASSYDTGNTIYF
TRBV28,.,.,TRBJ1-3,TGTGCCAGTAGACGGGGGAAAGCTAACACCATATATTTT,CASRRGKANTIYF
TRBV27,.,TRBD2,TRBJ2-3,TGTGCCAGCAGTTTGACTAGCGGGGGGCGGGCAGATACGCAGTATTTT,CASSLTSGGRADTQYF
TRBV7-2,many,TRBD1,TRBJ1-6,TGTGCCAGCAGCCCCGGGACAGGCTATAATTCACCCCTCCACTTT,CASSPGTGYNSPLHF
TRBV19,few,.,TRBJ1-1,TGTGCCAGTAGTACAGGGAACCCGAACACTGAAGCTTTCTTT,CASSTGNPNTEAFF
TRBV13,once,TRBD1,TRBJ2-5,TGTGCCAGCAGCTCAGAGACAGGGGGAAAGACCCAGTACTTC,CASSSETGGKTQYF
TRBV7-9,few,.,TRBJ2-6,TGTGCCAGCGAACAGGATCTCTCTGGGGCCAACGTCCTGACTTTC,CASEQDLSGANVLTF
TRBV3-1/TRBV3-2,.,.,TRBJ1-2,TGTGCCAGCAGCCTCAACCGGGGCTACACCTTC,CASSLNRGYTF
TRBV4-2,many,.,TRBJ1-2,TGTGCCAGCAGCCAAGCGGGAACGGATGGTCATGGCTACACCTTC,CASSQAGTDGHGYTF
TRBV13,once,.,TRBJ1-5,TGTGCCAGCAGCTTAAAGGGGAGGGGGCCCCAGCATTTT,CASSLKGRGPQHF
TRBV18,.,.,TRBJ1-1,TGTGCCAGCTCTTCCCAAAACACTGAAGCTTTCTTT,CASSSQNTEAFF
TRBV6-2/TRBV6-3,.,.,TRBJ1-1,TGTGCCAGCAGTTATAGTCCGGCGGGCAGCAAGTTCACTGAAGCTTTCTTT,CASSYSPAGSKFTEAFF
TRBV25-1,.,.,TRBJ1-2,TGTGCCAGCAGTGTCGGTTCCAGGGATCTCTATGGCTACACCTTC,CASSVGSRDLYGYTF
TRBV5-4,.,.,TRBJ2-5,TGTGCCAGCAGCTTAGGACAGAAACAAGAGACCCAGTACTTC,CASSLGQKQETQYF
TRBV7-9,.,.,TRBJ2-5,TGTGCGATGGGGAGAAAAGGGGAGACCCAGTACTTC,CAMGRKGETQYF
TRBV7-6,.,TRBD2,TRBJ2-5,TGTGCCAGCAGCTTGACTAGCGGCAGAGAGACCCAGTACTTC,CASSLTSGRETQYF
TRBV23-1,.,TRBD2,TRBJ2-2,TGCGCCAGCAGTCCCCAGACTAGCGGGAGCACCGGGGAGCTGTTTTTT,CASSPQTSGSTGELFF
TRBV7-8,.,TRBD1,TRBJ1-1,TGTGCCAGCAGCCCCTCGACAGGGGGGAACACTGAAGCTTTCTTT,CASSPSTGGNTEAFF
TRBV19,once,.,TRBJ1-5,TGTGCCAGTAGTATTGGGGGGAATCAGCCCCAGCATTTT,CASSIGGNQPQHF
TRBV21-1,.,.,TRBJ2-6,TGTGCCAGCAGCAAAGTCTGGGGACAGGGGGGCTCTGGGGCCAACGTCCTGACTTTC,CASSKVWGQGGSGANVLTF
TRBV11-2,once,.,TRBJ1-1,TGTGCCAGCAGCTTATCAGGGGCCCTGGGCACTGAAGCTTTCTTT,CASSLSGALGTEAFF
TRBV4-1,many,TRBD1,TRBJ2-6,TGCGCCAGCAGCCAAGATGAGGGGGCCGGGGCCAACGTCCTGACTTTC,CASSQDEGAGANVLTF
TRBV28,.,TRBD1,TRBJ2-1,TGTGCCAGCAGTTACCCCACAGGGGTGAACAATGAGCAGTTCTTC,CASSYPTGVNNEQFF
TRBV11-2,.,.,TRBJ2-3,TGTGCCAGCAGCTCTTTAAGGACTTCGGCTTCGCCGCAGTATTTT,CASSSLRTSASPQYF
TRBV19,.,.,TRBJ1-2,TGTGCCAGTAGTATAGGCCGCACAGGGTACAACTATGGCTACACCTTC,CASSIGRTGYNYGYTF
TRBV29-1,.,.,TRBJ1-4,TGCACCCGGCGGACTACCGGGTCTAATGAAAAACTGTTTTTT,CTRRTTGSNEKLFF